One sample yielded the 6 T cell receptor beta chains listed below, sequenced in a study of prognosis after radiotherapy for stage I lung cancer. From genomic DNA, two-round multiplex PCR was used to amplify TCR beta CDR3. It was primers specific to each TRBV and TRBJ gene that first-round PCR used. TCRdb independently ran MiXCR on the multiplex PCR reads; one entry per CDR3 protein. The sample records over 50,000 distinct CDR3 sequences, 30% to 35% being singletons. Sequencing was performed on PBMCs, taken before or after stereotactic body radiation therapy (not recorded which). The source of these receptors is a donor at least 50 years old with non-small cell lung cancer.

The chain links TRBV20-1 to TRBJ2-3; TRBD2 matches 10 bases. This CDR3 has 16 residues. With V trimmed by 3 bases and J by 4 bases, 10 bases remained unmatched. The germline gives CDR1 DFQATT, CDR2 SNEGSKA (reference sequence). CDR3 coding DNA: TGCAGTGCTAGGGGGCCCCTAGCGGGAGAGTCAGATACGCAGTATTTT. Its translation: CSARGPLAGESDTQYF.

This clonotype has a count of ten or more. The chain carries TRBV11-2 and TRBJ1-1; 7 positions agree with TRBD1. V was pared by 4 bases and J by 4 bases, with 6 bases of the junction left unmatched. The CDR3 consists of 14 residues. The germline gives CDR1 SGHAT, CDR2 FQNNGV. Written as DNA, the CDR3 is TGTGCCAGCAGCTCTCACAGGGGCGGCACTGAAGCTTTCTTT. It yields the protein CASSSHRGGTEAFF.

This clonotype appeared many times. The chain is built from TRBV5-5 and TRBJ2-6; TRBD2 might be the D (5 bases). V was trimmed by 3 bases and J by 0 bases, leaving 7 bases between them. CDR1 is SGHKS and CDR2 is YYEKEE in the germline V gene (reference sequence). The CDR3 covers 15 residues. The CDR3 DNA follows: TGTGCCAGCAGCTACCGGGACTCTGGGGCCAACGTCCTGACTTTC. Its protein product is CASSYRDSGANVLTF.

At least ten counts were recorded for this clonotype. The DNA of the CDR3 is TGTGCCAGCAGCTTATGGCGGGAGGTCACCGGGGAGCTGTTTTTT. The encoded protein is CASSLWREVTGELFF. The rearrangement uses TRBV11-3 and TRBJ2-2; 8 nucleotides align to TRBD2. CDR3 length equals 15 residues. The germline V gene encodes CDR1 SGHNT and CDR2 YENEEA. Trimming cost V 2 bases and J 4 bases; bases outside gene matches: 3.

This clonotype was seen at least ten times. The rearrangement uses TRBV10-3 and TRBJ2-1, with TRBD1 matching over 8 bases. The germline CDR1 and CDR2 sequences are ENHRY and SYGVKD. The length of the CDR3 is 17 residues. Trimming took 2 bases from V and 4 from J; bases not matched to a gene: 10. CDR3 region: CAISEGWQGAMYNEQFF. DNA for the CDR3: TGTGCCATCAGTGAGGGTTGGCAGGGGGCAATGTACAATGAGCAGTTCTTC.

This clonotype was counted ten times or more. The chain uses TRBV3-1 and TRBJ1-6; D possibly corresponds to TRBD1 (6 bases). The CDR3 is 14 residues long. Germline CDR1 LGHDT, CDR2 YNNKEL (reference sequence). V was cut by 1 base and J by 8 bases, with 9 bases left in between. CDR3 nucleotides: TGTGCCAGCAGCCAAGTCCCAGGGGATTCACCCCTCCACTTT. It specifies CASSQVPGDSPLHF.